This T cell receptor (beta chain) stems from a study of CD4 and CD8 cells across lung adenocarcinoma regions. This clonotype was detected only a few times. Samples came from patients with localized non-small cell lung adenocarcinoma. Per the germline V gene, CDR1 is MNHNS and CDR2 is SASEGT. This CDR3 is built from 14 residues. TCRdb called the PCR reads again in MiXCR, with one record for every CDR3 protein. The data contain about 12,000 distinct CDR3 sequences, 53% of them singletons. The gene calls are TRBV6-1 and TRBJ2-5; 7 nucleotides match TRBD2. The J call may be mistaken, given a closer DNA end match to TRBJ2-7. The clonotype was recovered from a female donor with lung adenocarcinoma. The CD4 and CD8 labels of this study may be unreliable. The specimen sequenced was CD8+ T cells from the center of a lung tumor. CDR3 residues: CASRQLGEGYEQYF. As DNA, the CDR3 is TGTGCCAGCAGGCAATTGGGGGAGGGCTACGAGCAGTACTTC.